Listed here are 17 T cell receptor beta chains from one sample, sequenced in a study of T-cell memory formation after mild COVID-19. A single record per CDR3 protein comes from TCRdb applying MiXCR to the 5' RACE reads. The table lists hundreds of thousands of distinct CDR3 sequences, around a quarter of them singletons. Sample: PBMCs or a T cell subset sorted from them (not recorded which). Receptors were obtained from an adult woman who had mild COVID-19 (a few samples of this study predate the infection). Cell type and time point are not known.

This sequence joins TRBV12-3 or TRBV12-4 and TRBJ2-1; no definite D call. CDR3 length equals 14 residues. Trimming pared 5 bases from V and 7 bases from J, leaving 15 bases between. The DNA of the CDR3 is TGTGCCAGCAGTCACCCTGGCGGCTGGAATGAGCAGTTCTTC. Residues: CASSHPGGWNEQFF.

The chain employs TRBV11-2 and TRBJ2-7; D not resolved. The V end was cut by 3 bases, the J end by 6 bases, with 24 bases between. CDR1 is SGHAT, CDR2 FQNNGV, per germline. The CDR3 consists of 17 residues. CDR3 DNA sequence: TGTGCCAGCAGCTTTGGGCTCGGTCTATTCCCCGTAGGCGAGCAGTACTTC. Its protein is CASSFGLGLFPVGEQYF.

Regarding this clonotype: This may come from a read error, since a much larger clone is one base off. V usage is TRBV5-6 and J usage is TRBJ1-2, with a possible D match to TRBD1 (6 bases). This CDR3 comprises 12 residues. CDR1 and CDR2 (germline): SGHDT, YYEEEE. The ends were cut back, 5 bases at V and 4 bases at J, with 9 bases in the middle. Here the CDR3 DNA reads TGTGCCAGCAGATTACAGGGCTATGGCTACACCTTC. Amino acid sequence: CASRLQGYGYTF.

This clonotype turned up a few times. This chain links TRBV4-1 with TRBJ1-2; a possible D gene is TRBD1 (5 bases). Germline values: CDR1 MGHRA, CDR2 YSYEKL. V dropped 0 bases and J dropped 4 bases, with 12 bases sitting between them. This CDR3 contains 15 residues. Here the CDR3 DNA reads TGCGCCAGCAGCCAAGATTGGGCAGGGATCTATGGCTACACCTTC. Translation: CASSQDWAGIYGYTF.

This clonotype was recorded a few times. The chain couples TRBV20-1 to TRBJ2-3; TRBD1 or TRBD2 may be the D gene (6 bases each). Trimming removed 6 bases at V and 2 bases at J, with 15 bases between. The germline CDR1 and CDR2 sequences are DFQATT and SNEGSKA (reference sequence). The CDR3 totals 14 residues. The CDR3 here is CSAGGTRTTDTQYF. In DNA form, the CDR3 reads TGCAGTGCAGGGGGGACAAGGACCACAGATACGCAGTATTTT.

The chain employs TRBV7-8 and TRBJ1-6; D remains ambiguous. V lost 7 bases to trimming and J lost 5 bases, with 9 bases between them. The CDR3 sequence is 13 residues long. Germline CDR1 is SGHVS and CDR2 is FQNEAQ. This CDR3 is CASTETNNSPLHF. DNA for the CDR3: TGTGCCAGCACAGAGACAAATAATTCACCCCTCCACTTT.

This clonotype has a count of ten or more. The chain uses TRBV11-3 and TRBJ2-1; maybe TRBD2 (5 bases). V was clipped by 5 bases and J by 0 bases, with 5 bases between them. This CDR3 region has 13 residues. CDR1 and CDR2 (germline): SGHNT, YENEEA. The CDR3, as DNA: TGTGCCAGCAGCGGGAGCTCCTACAATGAGCAGTTCTTC. It yields the protein CASSGSSYNEQFF.

The V gene is TRBV20-1, the J gene TRBJ2-3, with no clear D. This CDR3 has 11 amino acids. Germline values: CDR1 DFQATT, CDR2 SNEGSKA (reference sequence). V lost 4 bases and J lost 5, with 7 bases in between. This CDR3 is CSATRKDTQYF. DNA of the CDR3: TGCAGTGCTACCAGAAAAGATACGCAGTATTTT.

The V call is TRBV5-1, the J call TRBJ1-1; D might be TRBD1 (5 bases). V was pared by 0 bases and J by 3 bases, with 18 bases between. CDR3 length equals 17 residues. Germline lookup yields CDR1 SGHRS and CDR2 YFSETQ. As DNA, the CDR3 is TGCGCCAGCAGCTTGGTTGGGGGAGGGGATATTCACACTGAAGCTTTCTTT. It is translated as CASSLVGGGDIHTEAFF. Combining the CDR3 with reference TRBV5-1 and TRBJ1-1 gives the whole variable domain KAGVTQTPRYLIKTRGQQVTLSCSPISGHRSVSWYQQTPGQGLQFLFEYFSETQRNKGNFPGRFSGRQFSNSRSEMNVSTLELGDSALYLCASSLVGGGDIHTEAFFGQGTRLTVV.

This clonotype was recorded a few times. V usage is TRBV14 and J usage is TRBJ2-2, with 7 bases matching TRBD1. J gave up 7 bases and V 3 bases, and 5 bases lay outside the gene matches. CDR3 length: 14 amino acids. CDR1 and CDR2 (germline): SGHDN, FVKESK. The CDR3 region is CASSQDRTGGELFF. CDR3 DNA: TGTGCCAGCAGCCAGGATAGGACAGGCGGGGAGCTGTTTTTT.

This clonotype was seen more than once but under ten times. This chain's CDR3 is CASSFLREGEKLFF. Written as DNA, the CDR3 is TGTGCCAGCAGTTTTCTCAGGGAGGGTGAAAAACTGTTTTTT. The chain joins TRBV27 to TRBJ1-4; tentative D call: TRBD1 (5 bases). This CDR3 is 14 amino acids long. Trimming shortened V by 3 bases and J by 7 bases, and 12 bases separated the two germline ends. Germline loops: CDR1 MNHEY, CDR2 SMNVEV (reference sequence).

This clonotype was picked up a small number of times. The chain couples TRBV24-1 to TRBJ2-5, with D uncertain. Germline CDR1 KGHDR, CDR2 SFDVKD. V shed 2 bases and J shed 5 bases, with 14 bases lying between them. The CDR3 extends over 15 amino acids. Here the CDR3 DNA reads TGTGCCACCAGTGATTACAGAGGCCTTGGGGAGACCCAGTACTTC. Translating it yields CATSDYRGLGETQYF.

V usage is TRBV3-1 and J usage is TRBJ2-7; possibly TRBD1 for D (5 bases). The V and J ends lost 6 bases and 5 bases respectively, with 20 bases between them. The V gene's germline CDR1 is LGHDT and CDR2 YNNKEL (reference sequence). The CDR3 has 15 residues. Here the CDR3 DNA reads TGTGCCAGCAGTTCCCCTTCCCAGGGAAGCCACGAGCAGTACTTC. Its translation: CASSSPSQGSHEQYF.

The rearrangement joins TRBV6-5 to TRBJ1-4, with D perhaps matching TRBD1 (6 bases). V was clipped by 2 bases and J by 7 bases, with 14 bases between them. Per germline, CDR1 MNHEY and CDR2 SVGAGI. The CDR3 has 15 amino acids. CDR3 sequence reads: CASSYDGGTGEKLFF. The CDR3 DNA reads TGTGCCAGCAGTTACGATGGGGGCACGGGTGAAAAACTGTTTTTT.

This clonotype has only one observation. This chain links TRBV7-9 with TRBJ2-7, with TRBD1 identical over 8 bases. Germline CDR1 SEHNR, CDR2 FQNEAQ (reference sequence). The CDR3 extends over 15 amino acids. V was clipped by 5 bases and J by 0 bases; unmatched bases: 6. CDR3 in DNA: TGTGCCAGCAGCCGTGGGACAGGAAGCTCCTACGAGCAGTACTTC. It specifies CASSRGTGSSYEQYF.

In its sample, this clonotype was seen a few times. This chain connects TRBV20-1 to TRBJ1-2; D ambiguous. Trimming cost V 3 bases and J 2 bases, with 4 bases left between them. This CDR3 has 11 residues. Germline CDR1 reads DFQATT; CDR2 reads SNEGSKA (reference sequence). The CDR3 protein is CSASENYGYTF. The CDR3 DNA reads TGCAGTGCTAGCGAGAACTATGGCTACACCTTC.

This chain uses TRBV20-1 with TRBJ2-7, with TRBD2 matching 8 bases. V was pared by 0 bases and J by 4 bases, with 2 bases of the junction left unmatched. The germline V gene has CDR1 DFQATT and CDR2 SNEGSKA (reference sequence). The CDR3 contains 13 residues. The CDR3 nucleotides are TGCAGTGCTAGAGAACTAGCGGCATACGAGCAGTACTTC. Its protein product is CSARELAAYEQYF.